Shown below are 19 T cell receptor beta chains from a single sample sequenced in a study of shared T cell receptors in the human thymus. TCRdb's copy holds only in-frame clones and misses some; the assay was immunoSEQ multiplex PCR. The table lists over 65,000 clones, nearly 95% of them singletons, with roughly 0.033% in the top ten. The sequenced sample was thymocytes. The receptors were sampled from a human donor.

This chain joins TRBV19 and TRBJ2-3, with TRBD1 identical over 7 bases. This CDR3 spans 16 amino acids. CDR1 is LNHDA and CDR2 is SQIVND in the germline V gene (reference sequence). J lost 2 bases, V lost 3 bases, and 8 bases had no gene match. The CDR3 region has the DNA TGTGCCAGTAGTATTGACAGGGACGGCGACACAGATACGCAGTATTTT. Translating it yields CASSIDRDGDTDTQYF.

J is TRBJ1-4 and V is TRBV29-1; unclear D gene. V was cut by 7 bases and J by 5 bases, with 14 bases left in between. The germline gives CDR1 SQVTM, CDR2 ANQGSEA. The CDR3 loop spans 13 amino acids. CDR3 protein: CSALTAGNEKLFF. The CDR3 nucleotides read TGCAGCGCCTTGACGGCGGGAAATGAAAAACTGTTTTTT.

The rearrangement links TRBV19 to TRBJ2-2; D is uncertain. Trimming stripped 6 bases from V and 3 bases from J, with 14 bases between. Germline V gene sequence: CDR1 LNHDA, CDR2 SQIVND (reference sequence). The CDR3 loop spans 15 amino acids. Here the CDR3 DNA reads TGTGCCAGTAGCCCGTTCTACCGAGACACCGGGGAGCTGTTTTTT. It translates to CASSPFYRDTGELFF.

The chain combines TRBV2 with TRBJ1-2; D may be TRBD1 (6 bases). V lost 6 bases, J lost 5 bases, and 22 bases lay in between. The V gene's germline CDR1 is SNHLY and CDR2 FYNNEI. The CDR3 is 16 amino acids. The CDR3, as DNA: TGTGCCAGCAGGCTGAGACAGGACTCAGTATGGTATGGCTACACCTTC. Its translation: CASRLRQDSVWYGYTF.

J is TRBJ2-3 and V is TRBV4-3; the match to TRBD2 covers 8 bases. Per the germline V gene, CDR1 is LGHNA and CDR2 is YSLEER. Unmatched junction bases numbered 16, after V lost 3 bases and J lost 5 bases. The CDR3 sequence is 18 residues long. CDR3 residues: CASSHDPPGAGEGDTQYF. CDR3 in DNA: TGCGCCAGCAGCCATGATCCCCCTGGAGCGGGGGAAGGAGATACGCAGTATTTT.

V usage is TRBV28 and J usage is TRBJ1-2; 10 positions agree with TRBD1. J lost 4 bases, V lost 7 bases, and 12 bases had no gene match. CDR1 and CDR2 (germline): MDHEN, SYDVKM. This CDR3 is 16 amino acids long. The CDR3 loop reads CASTVPGQGIGYGYTF. CDR3 DNA: TGTGCCAGCACCGTACCGGGACAGGGGATTGGCTATGGCTACACCTTC.

V gene TRBV27 combines with J gene TRBJ1-2, with TRBD1 as a possible D gene (5 bases). This CDR3 region has 17 residues. With 7 bases removed from V and 2 bases from J, the gap between germline ends came to 23 bases. The germline V gene encodes CDR1 MNHEY and CDR2 SMNVEV (reference sequence). The CDR3 reads CASTPKGKGPLNYGYTF. In DNA form, the CDR3 reads TGTGCCAGCACCCCTAAGGGAAAGGGACCCCTGAACTATGGCTACACCTTC.

This clone was counted between two and nine times. V is TRBV10-3 and J is TRBJ1-1; 9 nucleotides line up with TRBD1. Germline V gene lookup returns CDR1 ENHRY and CDR2 SYGVKD. This CDR3 comprises 15 residues. V lost 3 bases to trimming and J lost 7 bases; unmatched junction nucleotides: 9. The CDR3 reads CAISDAGQGVLEAFF. CDR3 sequence (DNA): TGTGCCATCAGTGATGCGGGACAGGGCGTACTTGAAGCTTTCTTT.

This clone was picked up one time. This rearrangement joins TRBV7-6 to TRBJ1-5, with D unresolved. Trimming took 3 bases from V and 0 from J, leaving 12 bases between them. The CDR3 length is 16 residues. In germline, CDR1 is SGHVS, CDR2 FNYEAQ. As DNA, the CDR3 is TGTGCCAGCAGCTTGGGTTACTCGGATAGCAATCAGCCCCAGCATTTT. Its translation: CASSLGYSDSNQPQHF.

The rearrangement joins TRBV12-5 to TRBJ2-7; D unclear. Trimming left V 0 bases short and J 0 bases short, with 15 bases between. The CDR3 consists of 17 residues. Germline assignment: CDR1 LGHNT and CDR2 FRNRAP. CDR3 in DNA: TGTGCTAGTGGTTTGGTACTATTCTTATCGGTCTCCTACGAGCAGTACTTC. It encodes CASGLVLFLSVSYEQYF.

This chain links TRBV6-1 with TRBJ1-4; D is unresolved. From germline, CDR1 is MNHNS and CDR2 SASEGT. The CDR3 has 15 residues. Trimming took off 7 bases at V and 1 base at J, with 13 bases between the two ends. The CDR3 loop reads CASTEGFLTNEKLFF. DNA of the CDR3: TGTGCCAGCACGGAGGGTTTCTTAACTAATGAAAAACTGTTTTTT.

The gene calls are TRBV4-2 and TRBJ2-3; D gene ambiguous. Per the germline V gene, CDR1 is LGHNA and CDR2 is YNFKEQ. The CDR3 length is 13 residues. Trimming cost V 1 base and J 5 bases, with 7 bases left between them. CDR3 sequence: CASSQGSGDTQYF. The CDR3 bases are TGTGCCAGCAGCCAAGGATCGGGAGATACGCAGTATTTT.

The rearrangement links TRBV7-2 to TRBJ2-7; no reliable D call. Per germline, CDR1 SGHTA and CDR2 FQGNSA. With 5 bases removed from V and 5 bases from J, the gap between germline ends came to 10 bases. CDR3 size: 12 residues. CDR3 sequence reads: CASSPLWNEQYF. For the CDR3, the DNA is TGTGCCAGCAGCCCCCTCTGGAACGAGCAGTACTTC.

The V and J genes are TRBV27 and TRBJ2-2; the D is unclear. CDR1 and CDR2 from the germline V gene are MNHEY and SMNVEV (reference sequence). The V end was cut by 6 bases, the J end by 2 bases, with 22 bases between. This CDR3 has 18 amino acids. This chain's CDR3 is CASSYNSRPLQNTGELFF. CDR3 coding DNA: TGTGCCAGCAGCTACAACTCAAGGCCCCTTCAAAACACCGGGGAGCTGTTTTTT.

V gene TRBV7-2 combines with J gene TRBJ1-2; weak D call: TRBD1 (5 bases). V was pared by 1 base and J by 4 bases, with 22 bases between. Germline V gene data show CDR1 as SGHTA and CDR2 as FQGNSA. The CDR3 runs 18 residues. The CDR3 loop reads CASSLGVRQGGLPYGYTF. Here the CDR3 DNA reads TGTGCCAGCAGCTTAGGGGTAAGGCAGGGTGGTCTTCCCTATGGCTACACCTTC.

This sequence joins TRBV11-2 and TRBJ2-1; D not certain. The length of the CDR3 is 15 residues. Germline CDR1 and CDR2: SGHAT and FQNNGV. Deletions cut 2 bases from V and 1 base from J, with 9 bases between. The CDR3 loop reads CASSLRAASYNEQFF. The CDR3, as DNA: TGTGCCAGCAGCTTACGGGCAGCTTCCTACAATGAGCAGTTCTTC.

J is TRBJ2-7 and V is TRBV10-3, with 9 nucleotides matching TRBD1. V was clipped by 4 bases and J by 5 bases; unmatched bases: 15. Germline V lookup: CDR1 ENHRY, CDR2 SYGVKD. This CDR3 has 17 amino acids. The CDR3: CAISVSGQGNFPDEQYF. CDR3 DNA: TGTGCCATCAGTGTATCGGGACAGGGAAATTTCCCTGACGAGCAGTACTTC.

The V gene is TRBV29-1, the J gene TRBJ1-2; tentative D call: TRBD1 (5 bases). Germline V gene data show CDR1 as SQVTM and CDR2 as ANQGSEA. The CDR3 contains 20 residues. V was trimmed by 2 bases and J by 0 bases, leaving 28 bases between them. The CDR3 DNA is TGCAGCGTTGAAAGGGCTTCGATATACATTACAGGAGCAGCTAACTATGGCTACACCTTC. This sequence encodes CSVERASIYITGAANYGYTF.

The chain employs TRBV9 and TRBJ2-7, with 9 nucleotides matching TRBD1. The V gene end was trimmed by 0 bases and the J gene end by 3 bases; junction bases not matched to a gene: 7. Per germline, CDR1 SGDLS and CDR2 YYNGEE. CDR3 size: 16 residues. The CDR3 nucleotides read TGTGCCAGCAGCGTAGCGATACAGGGGGCGCTCTACGAGCAGTACTTC. Protein product: CASSVAIQGALYEQYF.